Shown below are 4 T cell receptor beta chains from a single sample sequenced in a study of T cell repertoires and HLA-DP antigens (dated by TCRdb to between 2017 and 2018). Library preparation used the immunoSEQ multiplex PCR assay. As stored in TCRdb, this immuneACCESS dataset retains in-frame rearrangements with V and J assigned. A fraction of the clones does not appear; measured against another copy, unresolved V genes explain less than half of the discrepancy, and the remainder lacks a known reason. Within this sample are some 120,000 clones, with 80% to 95% of them counted one time only. 0.25% to 0.3% of the sample is held by the ten biggest clonotypes. Their specific antigens are unknown. Sequenced sample: CD4+ T cells from PBMCs. All receptors derive from a young woman in good health and CMV-seronegative.

The chain uses TRBV6-5 and TRBJ1-1, with TRBD1 identical over 7 bases. Trimming at V came to 0 bases and at J to 11 bases, leaving 9 bases not matched to a gene. The CDR3 length is 14 residues. The germline gives CDR1 MNHEY, CDR2 SVGAGI. CDR3 sequence (DNA): TGTGCCAGCAGTTACTCCCGGCAGGGGGTGGTCGCTTTCTTT. Translating it yields CASSYSRQGVVAFF.

V is TRBV6-6 and J is TRBJ1-5; 10 bases line up with TRBD1. This CDR3 contains 15 residues. Per the germline V gene, CDR1 is MNHNY and CDR2 is SVGAGI (reference sequence). V was clipped by 2 bases and J by 5 bases; unmatched bases: 3. The CDR3 reads CASSYAGQGHQPQHF. CDR3 DNA: TGTGCCAGCAGTTACGCGGGACAGGGGCATCAGCCCCAGCATTTT.

This clone occurred a few times. This chain uses TRBV19 with TRBJ2-2; tentatively, D is TRBD1 (6 bases). V dropped 4 bases and J dropped 1 base, with 7 bases sitting between them. This CDR3 region has 14 residues. CDR1 is LNHDA, CDR2 SQIVND, per germline (reference sequence). CDR3 in amino acids: CASSTGQNTGELFF. The CDR3 nucleotides read TGTGCCAGTAGTACGGGACAGAACACCGGGGAGCTGTTTTTT.

With respect to this clone: A read error may produce the germline difference seen at one junction end. V gene TRBV7-7 combines with J gene TRBJ2-3; the D gene is possibly TRBD1 (6 bases). The CDR3 sequence is 14 residues long. Per germline, CDR1 SSHAT and CDR2 FNYEAQ (reference sequence). DNA for the CDR3: TGTGCTAGCAGCACACAGGGTACCCCAGATACGCAGTATTTT. Residues: CASSTQGTPDTQYF.